This T cell receptor (beta chain) was documented in a study of T-cell reconstitution after alpha-beta-depleted transplantation in children. This clonotype was seen repeatedly, ten times or more. V shed 5 bases and J 6 bases; nucleotides not matched to a gene: 6. The length of the CDR3 is 15 residues. Germline V gives CDR1 ENHRY, CDR2 SYGVKD. Unique molecular identifiers were used to barcode this TCRbeta library. A single record per CDR3 protein comes from TCRdb applying MiXCR to the PCR reads. The sample lists approximately 200,000 distinct CDR3 sequences; more than 14% were seen once. Sequencing was performed on PBMCs from the stem cell graft donor, taken from the stem cell graft. This clonotype was obtained from a human donor who donated a stem cell graft to a child with acute lymphoblastic leukemia. The genes are TRBV10-3 and TRBJ2-1, with 11 bases aligning to TRBD2. The CDR3 DNA sequence: TGTGCCATCAGTCCGATAGCGGGAGGGCTCAATGAGCAGTTCTTC. This gives the protein CAISPIAGGLNEQFF.